A single sample gave rise to the 27 T cell receptor beta chains below, sequenced in a study of T cell responses to AZD1222 COVID-19 vaccine. Here immunoSEQ multiplex PCR was the method, and the copy in TCRdb shows in-frame clones only, minus some. The data show some 180,000 clones, with 80% to 95% seen just once and 1.5% to 2% held by the top ten. Sequenced here: peripheral blood, sampled 28 days after the second AZD1222 dose. The receptor set was obtained from an adult who received the AZD1222 COVID-19 vaccine.

J is TRBJ1-2 and V is TRBV30, with TRBD1 matching 7 bases. V lost 5 bases and J lost 4; bases outside the gene matches: 7. Germline values: CDR1 GTSNPN, CDR2 SVGIG (reference sequence). CDR3 size: 13 residues. The CDR3 is CAWDGAGGYGYTF. Here the CDR3 DNA reads TGTGCCTGGGATGGAGCAGGGGGCTATGGCTACACCTTC.

The chain couples TRBV6-1 to TRBJ2-1; no clear D. V lost 2 bases, J lost 3 bases, and 8 bases lay in between. This CDR3 has 14 amino acids. CDR1 and CDR2 from the germline V gene are MNHNS and SASEGT. CDR3 nucleotides: TGTGCCAGCAGTGAACTGGGCAACTACAATGAGCAGTTCTTC. Its protein product is CASSELGNYNEQFF.

The CDR3 DNA sequence: TGTGCCAGCAGCTTAGTTGAAGGGGTCACCGGGGAGCTGTTTTTT. Protein sequence: CASSLVEGVTGELFF. The J gene is TRBJ2-2, the V gene TRBV7-2; the D gene is possibly TRBD1 (5 bases). Germline V gives CDR1 SGHTA, CDR2 FQGNSA. Trimming stripped 1 base from V and 4 bases from J, with 10 bases between. The CDR3 has 15 amino acids.

This clone was counted only a few times. The chain combines TRBV12-3 or TRBV12-4 with TRBJ1-1; no clear D. The CDR3 consists of 13 residues. V lost 3 bases, J lost 2 bases, and 7 bases lay in between. The CDR3 reads CASSFRSNTEAFF. In nucleotides, the CDR3 is TGTGCCAGCAGTTTTAGGAGTAACACTGAAGCTTTCTTT.

The V gene is TRBV27, the J gene TRBJ2-7, with TRBD2 matching over 7 bases. The CDR3 runs to 13 residues. Trimming removed 6 bases from V and 7 bases from J; junction bases left unmatched: 9. Germline CDR1 and CDR2: MNHEY and SMNVEV (reference sequence). This CDR3 is CASRRTGAGEQYF. In DNA form, the CDR3 reads TGTGCCAGCAGGAGAACGGGAGCGGGGGAGCAGTACTTC.

The V and J genes are TRBV12-3 or TRBV12-4 and TRBJ2-2; D gene ambiguous. V lost 6 bases and J 3 bases, leaving 8 bases between the germline ends. The CDR3 consists of 13 residues. The CDR3 region has the DNA TGTGCCAGCAGCACGGTGGACACCGGGGAGCTGTTTTTT. Translating gives CASSTVDTGELFF.

This sequence joins TRBV5-1 and TRBJ2-5, with D uncertain. CDR1 and CDR2 from the germline V gene are SGHRS and YFSETQ. The germline V and J ends were trimmed by 7 bases and 2 bases, with 18 bases remaining between them. The CDR3 extends over 15 amino acids. The CDR3 protein is CASGRYMEPQETQYF. The CDR3 DNA reads TGCGCCAGCGGCCGTTACATGGAACCACAAGAGACCCAGTACTTC.

The chain is built from TRBV7-2 and TRBJ2-7, with D perhaps matching TRBD2 (6 bases). The V end lost 5 bases, the J end lost 5 bases, and 19 bases lay between the germline ends. CDR1 and CDR2 (germline): SGHTA, FQGNSA. This CDR3 region has 15 residues. The CDR3 DNA reads TGTGCCAGCAGCCCAAAAGATCCGGGGGTTAACGAGCAGTACTTC. Its protein product is CASSPKDPGVNEQYF.

The genes are TRBV5-6 and TRBJ2-7; 11 bases are a match to TRBD2. The CDR3 extends over 14 amino acids. J lost 1 base, V lost 4 bases, and 1 base had no gene match. The germline CDR1 and CDR2 sequences are SGHDT and YYEEEE. The CDR3 coding sequence is TGTGCCAGCAGCCGACTAGCGGGATCCTACGAGCAGTACTTC. Protein sequence: CASSRLAGSYEQYF. The full variable domain, with the rest looked up from reference TRBV5-6 and TRBJ2-7, is DAGVTQSPTHLIKTRGQQVTLRCSPKSGHDTVSWYQQALGQGPQFIFQYYEEEERQRGNFPDRFSGHQFPNYSSELNVNALLLGDSALYLCASSRLAGSYEQYFGPGTRLTVT.

Here the CDR3 DNA reads TGTGCCAGCAACAGCTGGACTAGCGGGCACACCGGGGAGCTGTTTTTT. Protein sequence: CASNSWTSGHTGELFF. This chain joins TRBV4-2 and TRBJ2-2, with 11 bases fitting TRBD2. Germline V gives CDR1 LGHNA, CDR2 YNFKEQ. V gave up 7 bases and J gave up 3 bases; unmatched junction bases: 7. The CDR3 length is 16 residues.

The V and J genes are TRBV7-2 and TRBJ2-1; the D is unclear. In germline, CDR1 is SGHTA, CDR2 FQGNSA. Trimming cost V 1 base and J 1 base, with 8 bases left between them. This CDR3 contains 15 residues. Here the CDR3 DNA reads TGTGCCAGCAGCTTAGTACGGTTATCCTACAATGAGCAGTTCTTC. Translating gives CASSLVRLSYNEQFF.

The table lists this clone with a count of one. The chain is built from TRBV14 and TRBJ1-2, with 8 bases matching TRBD1. Germline values: CDR1 SGHDN, CDR2 FVKESK. V dropped 4 bases and J dropped 8; count of bases not matched to a gene: 3. The CDR3 has 12 residues. The CDR3 DNA sequence: TGTGCCAGCAGCCCCGGACAGGGCGGCTACACCTTC. Protein: CASSPGQGGYTF.

The genes are TRBV2 and TRBJ1-5; D not resolved. From germline, CDR1 is SNHLY and CDR2 FYNNEI. Trimming left V 8 bases short and J 2 bases short, with 13 bases between. This CDR3 is 14 amino acids long. CDR3 nucleotides: TGTGCCAGCGACTACCTCCCGGGCAATCAGCCCCAGCATTTT. Protein: CASDYLPGNQPQHF.

The genes are TRBV5-8 and TRBJ2-3; TRBD2 matches at 7 bases. CDR1 is SGHTS and CDR2 is YDEGEE in the germline V gene. The CDR3 spans 16 residues. The junction had 10 bases not matched to a gene; V was cut back by 3 bases and J by 3 bases. The CDR3 DNA reads TGTGCCAGCAGCTCGGGGCAGTGGCGGGGGACAGATACGCAGTATTTT. Translation gives CASSSGQWRGTDTQYF.

The chain employs TRBV18 and TRBJ1-1, with no clear D. V was pared by 5 bases and J by 1 base, with 11 bases between. The CDR3 has 14 residues. The germline gives CDR1 KGHSH, CDR2 LQKENI. The CDR3 protein is CASSTSNRNTEAFF. The CDR3 DNA follows: TGTGCCAGCTCAACCTCGAATAGGAACACTGAAGCTTTCTTT.

The chain combines TRBV3-1 (or the pseudogene TRBV3-2) with TRBJ2-7; TRBD2 agrees at 11 bases. The V gene's germline CDR1 is LGHDT and CDR2 YNNKEL (reference sequence). CDR3 length: 21 residues. V was clipped by 4 bases and J by 3 bases; unmatched bases: 23. The CDR3 bases are TGTGCCAGCAGCCTCGCTCGGGTAGCGGGGGGGACTTCCCGCCAAAACTACGAGCAGTACTTC. This sequence encodes CASSLARVAGGTSRQNYEQYF.

This CDR3 reads CASSTGTNYEQYF. DNA of the CDR3: TGTGCCAGCAGCACCGGGACTAACTACGAGCAGTACTTC. V gene TRBV7-8 combines with J gene TRBJ2-7; 7 positions match TRBD2. CDR1 and CDR2 (germline): SGHVS, FQNEAQ. This CDR3 has 13 residues. V trimming: 5 bases; J trimming: 3 bases; junction bases outside the gene matches: 4.

The chain joins TRBV7-9 to TRBJ2-1; D gene unclear. V lost 1 base and J lost 3, with 7 bases in between. The CDR3 sequence is 14 residues long. Germline CDR1 and CDR2: SEHNR and FQNEAQ (reference sequence). As DNA, the CDR3 is TGTGCCAGCAGCTTAGGGGCTAGCTACAATGAGCAGTTCTTC. Amino acids: CASSLGASYNEQFF.

The V gene is TRBV4-2, the J gene TRBJ2-7; tentative D call: TRBD1 (6 bases). Germline-derived CDR1 and CDR2 are LGHNA and YNFKEQ. Between the trimmed V and J ends, which lost 4 bases and 4 bases, there was a span of 8 bases. The CDR3 has 12 residues. The CDR3 sequence is CASSPTGYEQYF. The DNA of the CDR3 is TGTGCCAGCAGCCCGACAGGATACGAGCAGTACTTC.

This clone has a handful of counts. J is TRBJ2-3 and V is TRBV11-2, with D tentatively TRBD1 (5 bases). V was cut by 5 bases and J by 3 bases, with 12 bases left in between. CDR3 length equals 14 residues. Germline V gives CDR1 SGHAT, CDR2 FQNNGV. CDR3 loop: CASSPRAGTDTQYF. The CDR3 DNA sequence: TGTGCCAGCAGCCCCCGGGCAGGGACAGATACGCAGTATTTT. The variable domain in full, with the rest retrieved from reference TRBV11-2 and TRBJ2-3, is EAGVAQSPRYKIIEKRQSVAFWCNPISGHATLYWYQQILGQGPKLLIQFQNNGVVDDSQLPKDRFSAERLKGVDSTLKIQPAKLEDSAVYLCASSPRAGTDTQYFGPGTRLTVL.

Comments on this clone: At one of its ends the junction is not consistent with the germline gene, which may arise from a read error. The rearrangement joins TRBV7-9 to TRBJ1-2; maybe TRBD1 (6 bases). The CDR3 contains 12 residues. Germline V CDR1 and CDR2: SEHNR, FQNEAQ (reference sequence). The CDR3 DNA reads as TGTGCCAGCAGAGCAGGGGACTACGGCTACACCTTC. Its protein is CASRAGDYGYTF.

V usage is TRBV9 and J usage is TRBJ2-7; D uncertain. Germline CDR1 reads SGDLS; CDR2 reads YYNGEE. Trimming left V 0 bases short and J 2 bases short, with 15 bases between. There are 16 residues in the CDR3. The DNA of the CDR3 is TGTGCCAGCAGCGTAGGTCCCCGGACGGCGACCTACGAGCAGTACTTC. The encoded protein is CASSVGPRTATYEQYF. The full variable domain, its missing parts supplied by reference TRBV9 and TRBJ2-7, is DSGVTQTPKHLITATGQRVTLRCSPRSGDLSVYWYQQSLDQGLQFLIQYYNGEERAKGNILERFSAQQFPDLHSELNLSSLELGDSALYFCASSVGPRTATYEQYFGPGTRLTVT.

The gene calls are TRBV7-2 and TRBJ2-4; possible D gene TRBD1, 6 bases. Per germline, CDR1 SGHTA and CDR2 FQGNSA. The V end lost 6 bases, the J end lost 4 bases, and 16 bases lay between the germline ends. This CDR3 region has 15 residues. The CDR3 reads CASRSVTGVKNIQYF. CDR3 in DNA: TGTGCCAGCAGGTCCGTGACAGGAGTAAAAAACATTCAGTACTTC.

The count of this clone is one. The rearrangement joins TRBV7-9 to TRBJ2-3; the D is unclear. The CDR3 sequence is 14 residues long. Trimming stripped 3 bases from V and 0 bases from J, with 7 bases between. CDR1 is SEHNR and CDR2 is FQNEAQ in the germline V gene (reference sequence). As DNA, the CDR3 is TGTGCCAGCAGCTTGTCTCTGAGCACAGATACGCAGTATTTT. This encodes CASSLSLSTDTQYF.

This CDR3 reads CAWSPQRRGSYTF. The CDR3 DNA is TGTGCCTGGAGTCCACAGAGGAGGGGGAGCTACACCTTC. The chain employs TRBV30 and TRBJ1-2; D might be TRBD1 (6 bases). With 2 bases removed from V and 9 bases from J, the gap between germline ends came to 16 bases. Germline CDR1 GTSNPN, CDR2 SVGIG (reference sequence). There are 13 residues in the CDR3.

The chain joins TRBV19 to TRBJ2-7, with D perhaps TRBD2 (6 bases). The germline CDR1 and CDR2 sequences are LNHDA and SQIVND (reference sequence). The V gene lost 3 bases and the J gene lost 4 bases, with 13 bases spanning the gap. There are 14 residues in the CDR3. The CDR3 region is CASSMGGTAYEQYF. The CDR3 nucleotides are TGTGCCAGTAGTATGGGCGGGACCGCGTACGAGCAGTACTTC.

The CDR3 reads CASSMTAYSNQPQHF. In nucleotides, the CDR3 is TGTGCCAGTAGTATGACAGCGTATAGCAATCAGCCCCAGCATTTT. The chain joins TRBV19 to TRBJ1-5, with D possibly matching TRBD1 (5 bases). The CDR3 extends over 15 amino acids. Trimming stripped 3 bases from V and 0 bases from J, with 9 bases between. CDR1 and CDR2 from the germline V gene are LNHDA and SQIVND (reference sequence).